This T cell receptor (beta chain) was obtained from a study of blood T cell repertoires in COVID-19. About the study: Acute and convalescent COVID-19 specimens originated in the United States, Italy and Spain. Sources were T cells, B-cell-depleted T cells, or PBMCs; the material itself was cDNA or gDNA.

V shed 4 bases, J shed 2 bases, and the junction held 6 bases outside the gene matches. The CDR3 runs to 15 residues. Germline CDR1 is SGHRS and CDR2 is YFSETQ. Methods used by the authors: Amplification with reference gene primers provided the estimates of nucleated cell counts. TCRdb keeps only in-frame clones here, not all; method: immunoSEQ multiplex PCR. For V, J and clone size, that table is used; D and trimming come from the DNA. The repertoire has 60,000 to 80,000 clones, about 89% of them found once; the top ten carry approximately 0.59%. The rearrangement joins TRBV5-1 to TRBJ2-3; TRBD2 aligns across 8 bases. Sequences were obtained from peripheral blood. The source of this sequence is a man between 60 and 75 years old with acute or convalescent COVID-19. CDR3 region: CASSEGTRNTDTQYF. The DNA of the CDR3 is TGCGCCAGCAGCGAAGGGACTAGGAACACAGATACGCAGTATTTT.